The 16 T cell receptor beta chains in this list originate from one sample, sequenced in a study of blood T cells in healthy people across ages. Primers used in a second PCR of about 7 to 11 cycles were a sample-barcoded 5' primer and a J-beta primer mix. TCRdb called the 5' RACE reads again in MiXCR, with one record for every CDR3 protein. The sample holds more than 1.4 million distinct CDR3 sequences; around two fifths are singletons and the top ten take around 8%. The sequencing sample was made of blood. Receptor source: a young woman in good health.

Many counts were recorded for this clonotype. CDR3 in DNA: TGTGCCAGCAGTGAATCAGATACGCAGTATTTT. Its protein is CASSESDTQYF. The rearrangement joins TRBV2 to TRBJ2-3; no clear D. The CDR3 runs to 11 residues. V lost 2 bases and J 4 bases, leaving 1 base between the germline ends. CDR1 is SNHLY and CDR2 is FYNNEI in the germline V gene. Full variable domain (missing parts from reference TRBV2 and TRBJ2-3): EPEVTQTPSHQVTQMGQEVILRCVPISNHLYFYWYRQILGQKVEFLVSFYNNEISEKSEIFDDQFSVERPDGSNFTLKIRSTKLEDSAMYFCASSESDTQYFGPGTRLTVL.

The gene calls are TRBV28 and TRBJ1-1; 10 bases fit TRBD1. Per the germline V gene, CDR1 is MDHEN and CDR2 is SYDVKM. V shed 5 bases, J shed 0 bases, and the junction held 6 bases outside the gene matches. The CDR3 spans 16 residues. For the CDR3, the DNA is TGTGCCAGCAGTCCCCGGGACAGGGGACTGAACACTGAAGCTTTCTTT. Protein sequence: CASSPRDRGLNTEAFF.

The V and J genes are TRBV9 and TRBJ2-3; D is possibly TRBD1 (6 bases). CDR1 SGDLS and CDR2 YYNGEE come from the germline V gene. The CDR3 length is 15 residues. The V end was cut by 3 bases, the J end by 6 bases, with 17 bases between. The CDR3 DNA sequence: TGTGCCAGCAGCGGACAGGCAGGGCAAGGGGATACGCAGTATTTT. Encoded protein: CASSGQAGQGDTQYF. Full variable domain (outside the CDR3, taken from reference TRBV9 and TRBJ2-3): DSGVTQTPKHLITATGQRVTLRCSPRSGDLSVYWYQQSLDQGLQFLIQYYNGEERAKGNILERFSAQQFPDLHSELNLSSLELGDSALYFCASSGQAGQGDTQYFGPGTRLTVL.

The V call is TRBV20-1, the J call TRBJ2-7, with TRBD2 matching 11 bases. With V trimmed by 3 bases and J by 5 bases, 9 bases remained unmatched. CDR1 and CDR2 from the germline V gene are DFQATT and SNEGSKA (reference sequence). The CDR3 is made up of 15 amino acids. This CDR3 is CSASLTSGRGDEQYF. CDR3 in DNA: TGCAGTGCTAGCCTCACTAGCGGGAGAGGGGACGAGCAGTACTTC.

The V call is TRBV9, the J call TRBJ2-5, with 8 bases aligning to TRBD2. Germline V gene data show CDR1 as SGDLS and CDR2 as YYNGEE. The CDR3 spans 15 residues. Germline trimming cut 1 base from V and 0 bases from J; bases unmatched to any gene: 2. CDR3 DNA sequence: TGTGCCAGCAGCGTAAAACTAGCGGACCAAGAGACCCAGTACTTC. Amino acid sequence: CASSVKLADQETQYF.

In this sample, this clonotype turned up a few times. V and J are TRBV7-9 and TRBJ1-2, with D unresolved. The CDR3 has 12 amino acids. The V end was cut by 3 bases, the J end by 12 bases, with 14 bases between. The germline gives CDR1 SEHNR, CDR2 FQNEAQ (reference sequence). The CDR3 DNA follows: TGTGCCAGCAGCTTGGGGTTGTCCGAAAACACCTTC. As protein: CASSLGLSENTF.

As for this clonotype: One end of the junction fails to match germline, which may point to a read error. The chain links TRBV5-1 to TRBJ1-1; no clear D. Germline V gene data show CDR1 as SGHRS and CDR2 as YFSETQ. The CDR3 consists of 14 residues. Here the CDR3 DNA reads TGCGCCACCAGCCCCAGAGGGCTAAACACTGAAGCTTTCTTT. It translates to CATSPRGLNTEAFF.

The V and J genes are TRBV7-2 and TRBJ2-3, with D tentatively TRBD1 (6 bases). Germline V gives CDR1 SGHTA, CDR2 FQGNSA. V lost 5 bases to trimming and J lost 5 bases, with 23 bases between them. The CDR3 has 17 amino acids. The CDR3 loop reads CASSLERQVKSLDTQYF. The CDR3 nucleotides are TGTGCCAGCAGCCTCGAACGACAGGTCAAAAGTCTAGATACGCAGTATTTT.

The V call is TRBV7-2, the J call TRBJ2-3, with 12 bases matching TRBD2. Trimming cost V 5 bases and J 14 bases; bases outside gene matches: 11. Germline CDR1 and CDR2: SGHTA and FQGNSA. The CDR3 is made up of 14 amino acids. Here the CDR3 reads CASSDGLAGLHLYF. CDR3 sequence (DNA): TGTGCCAGCAGCGACGGACTAGCGGGACTACATCTGTATTTT.

This clonotype was found once. V gene TRBV30 combines with J gene TRBJ2-1; tentatively, D is TRBD1 or TRBD2 (5 bases each). Germline loops: CDR1 GTSNPN, CDR2 SVGIG (reference sequence). V was shortened by 7 bases and J by 8 bases, with 18 bases between the two germline ends. The CDR3 has 13 amino acids. The CDR3 DNA sequence: TGTGCCTCCTCCGAGGGGTCCGGGGATGAGCAGTTCTTC. Amino acid sequence: CASSEGSGDEQFF.

In this sample, this clonotype turned up a few times. This sequence joins TRBV2 and TRBJ2-7; no clear D. This CDR3 comprises 13 residues. Germline V gives CDR1 SNHLY, CDR2 FYNNEI. Trimming cost V 2 bases and J 0 bases, with 5 bases left between them. CDR3 region: CASSERNSYEQYF. CDR3 bases: TGTGCCAGCAGTGAAAGGAACTCCTACGAGCAGTACTTC.

This clonotype was found a few times. CDR3 DNA sequence: TGCGCCAGCAGCTTGTTGGGGGAAACCTACGAGCAGTACTTC. Its translation: CASSLLGETYEQYF. The rearrangement links TRBV5-1 to TRBJ2-7; D may be TRBD1 or TRBD2 (5 bases each). Looked up from germline, CDR1 is SGHRS and CDR2 is YFSETQ. Trimming stripped 1 base from V and 2 bases from J, with 10 bases between. The CDR3 covers 14 residues.

There are a few counts of this clonotype. The rearrangement joins TRBV25-1 to TRBJ1-2; D is undetermined. The V and J ends lost 3 bases and 2 bases respectively, with 13 bases between them. This CDR3 region has 15 residues. Germline V gives CDR1 MGHDK, CDR2 SYGVNS. The DNA of the CDR3 is TGTGCCAGCAGTGATGCTCTAACAATGAACTATGGCTACACCTTC. It specifies CASSDALTMNYGYTF.

This clonotype has more than one count but fewer than ten. The chain carries TRBV28 and TRBJ2-4; D gene unclear. The J call may be wrong; the DNA end is better matched by TRBJ2-7. Germline CDR1 reads MDHEN; CDR2 reads SYDVKM. The length of the CDR3 is 13 residues. This chain's CDR3 is CASSSPAFHEQYF. In DNA form, the CDR3 reads TGTGCCAGCAGTTCTCCCGCGTTCCACGAGCAGTACTTC.

The chain couples TRBV20-1 to TRBJ2-3, with TRBD2 identical over 7 bases. This CDR3 has 13 residues. J lost 4 bases, V lost 7 bases, and 8 bases had no gene match. The germline gives CDR1 DFQATT, CDR2 SNEGSKA (reference sequence). The CDR3 bases are TGCAGTGAAAGCGGGACCCGCCCAGATACGCAGTATTTT. It specifies CSESGTRPDTQYF.

This clonotype was observed a handful of times. V is TRBV5-1 and J is TRBJ2-7; 12 bases fit TRBD1. This CDR3 contains 15 residues. With V trimmed by 4 bases and J by 5 bases, 7 bases remained unmatched. Germline values: CDR1 SGHRS, CDR2 YFSETQ. CDR3 amino acids: CASSGEGQGAHEQYF. The CDR3 nucleotides are TGCGCCAGCAGCGGCGAGGGACAGGGGGCTCACGAGCAGTACTTC.